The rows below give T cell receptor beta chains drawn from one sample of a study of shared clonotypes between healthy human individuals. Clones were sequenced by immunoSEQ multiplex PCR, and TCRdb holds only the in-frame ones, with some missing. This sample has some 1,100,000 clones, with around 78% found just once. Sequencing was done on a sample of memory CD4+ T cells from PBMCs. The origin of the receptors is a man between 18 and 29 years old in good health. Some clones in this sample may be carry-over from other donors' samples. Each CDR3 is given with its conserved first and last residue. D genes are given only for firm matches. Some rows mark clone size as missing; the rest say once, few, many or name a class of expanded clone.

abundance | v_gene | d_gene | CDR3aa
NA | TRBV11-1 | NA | CASSSQVTGELFF
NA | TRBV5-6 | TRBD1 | CASSSRPGQGAGAYEQYF
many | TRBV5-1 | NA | CASSLDKYYEQYF
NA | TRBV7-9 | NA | CASSFRGHGNEQFF
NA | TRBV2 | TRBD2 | CASTRTSGSPLADTQYF
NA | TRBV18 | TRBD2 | CASSPVLAGVGSLGTQYF
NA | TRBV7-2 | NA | CASSSDSNTIYF
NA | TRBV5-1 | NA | CASRVSGTNTEAFF
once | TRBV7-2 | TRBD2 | CASSLGGTSDTAEQFF
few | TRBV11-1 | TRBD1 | CASSLQGSTEQYF
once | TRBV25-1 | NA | CASSDAIGGYTF
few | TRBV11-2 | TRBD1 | CASSPITGGNEKLFF
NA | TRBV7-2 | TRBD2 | CASSKAGRETQYF
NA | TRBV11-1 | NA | CASSLGVYNEQFF
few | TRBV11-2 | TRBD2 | CASSPGRAERQFF
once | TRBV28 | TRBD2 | CASSNLAGVFYNEQFF
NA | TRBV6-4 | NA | CASSSEAFSNYGYTF
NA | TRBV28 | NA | CASTTHGGRKGEQYF
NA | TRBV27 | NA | CASSRGANYGYTF
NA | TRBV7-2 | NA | CASSARAVVSYGYTF
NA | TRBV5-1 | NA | CASSLGLASTGELFF
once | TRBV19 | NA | CASSISRNTGELFF
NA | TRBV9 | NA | CASSVVTERGSPLHF
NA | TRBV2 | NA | CASQLGAGYTF
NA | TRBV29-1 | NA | CSVVQGGTEAFF
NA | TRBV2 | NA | CASGAEEGDTQYF
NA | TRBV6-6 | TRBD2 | CASSPGTSGRADTQYF
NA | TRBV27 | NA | CASRRQGGLPYYEQYF
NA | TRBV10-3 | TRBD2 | CAISSSGTSGRRNEQFF
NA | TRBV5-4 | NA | CASGFGGTRYNEQFF
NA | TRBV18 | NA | CASSTREGSGNTIYF
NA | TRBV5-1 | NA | CASSWGLGQGEQYF
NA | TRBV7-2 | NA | CASSLDRGPNEQYF